A single sample is the source of the 13 T cell receptor beta chains below, sequenced in a study of neurological immune-mediated disorders. Each CDR3 protein gets one entry after TCRdb re-called the 5' RACE reads with MiXCR. The sample contains more than 45,000 distinct CDR3 sequences, about 4.2% of which appear only once. The sequenced material came from PBMCs. The source is a man in his fifties with multiple sclerosis.

This clonotype was counted many times. The chain recombines TRBV5-1 with TRBJ2-2; D gene uncertain. The V and J ends lost 4 bases and 5 bases respectively, with 9 bases between them. The germline gives CDR1 SGHRS, CDR2 YFSETQ. The CDR3 runs 13 residues. The DNA for the CDR3 is TGCGCCAGCAGCCTCTCTGGGACCGGGGAGCTGTTTTTT. Its protein is CASSLSGTGELFF. Full variable domain (missing parts from reference TRBV5-1 and TRBJ2-2): KAGVTQTPRYLIKTRGQQVTLSCSPISGHRSVSWYQQTPGQGLQFLFEYFSETQRNKGNFPGRFSGRQFSNSRSEMNVSTLELGDSALYLCASSLSGTGELFFGEGSRLTVL.

This clonotype was seen at least ten times. J is TRBJ2-1 and V is TRBV5-1; D is perhaps TRBD2 (5 bases). Trimming pared 0 bases from V and 2 bases from J, leaving 6 bases between. Germline CDR1 is SGHRS and CDR2 is YFSETQ. The CDR3 sequence is 14 residues long. CDR3 DNA: TGCGCCAGCAGCTTGGACGGGACCTACAATGAGCAGTTCTTC. Amino acids: CASSLDGTYNEQFF.

This clonotype showed up just a few times. V gene TRBV28 combines with J gene TRBJ2-5; no clear D gene. The CDR3 is 12 residues long. Germline CDR1 reads MDHEN; CDR2 reads SYDVKM. The ends were cut back, 2 bases at V and 5 bases at J, with 6 bases in the middle. DNA of the CDR3: TGTGCCAGCAGTTTAGTTGGGGAGACCCAGTACTTC. It codes for CASSLVGETQYF.

This clonotype showed up many times. The chain carries TRBV5-1 and TRBJ1-5, with 8 bases matching TRBD1. V lost 4 bases, J lost 2 bases, and 2 bases stayed unmatched. The CDR3 consists of 14 residues. Germline assignment: CDR1 SGHRS and CDR2 YFSETQ. CDR3 loop: CASSPGQGNQPQHF. In DNA, the CDR3 is TGCGCCAGCAGCCCGGGACAGGGCAATCAGCCCCAGCATTTT.

Details on this clonotype: A read error may be the cause here, since a much bigger clone is one base away. Without the conserved terminal phenylalanine or tryptophan, this CDR3 likely stems from a read error. V is TRBV12-3 or TRBV12-4 and J is TRBJ2-5; possibly TRBD2 for D (5 bases). The CDR3 runs to 15 residues. The ends were cut back, 2 bases at V and 1 base at J, with 11 bases in the middle. In DNA form, the CDR3 reads TGTGCCAGCAGTTTATCTCCGGGGTTCCAAGAGACCCAGTACATC. It specifies CASSLSPGFQETQYI.

This clonotype was counted ten times or more. V is TRBV20-1 and J is TRBJ1-2; D not certain. Germline V gene lookup returns CDR1 DFQATT and CDR2 SNEGSKA (reference sequence). The CDR3 is 14 residues long. V was clipped by 6 bases and J by 1 base, with 15 bases between them. The CDR3 DNA reads TGCAGTGCCTCACTCAGGAGGGTTAACTATGGCTACACCTTC. Translation: CSASLRRVNYGYTF.

Ten or more counts support this clonotype. The chain joins TRBV5-1 to TRBJ1-2; 9 bases align to TRBD1. V was clipped by 3 bases and J by 6 bases; unmatched bases: 0. Germline lookup yields CDR1 SGHRS and CDR2 YFSETQ. The CDR3 sequence is 12 residues long. CDR3 nucleotide sequence: TGCGCCAGCAGCTACAGGGGGCATGGCTACACCTTC. Its protein is CASSYRGHGYTF.

This clonotype has ten or more counts. The chain uses TRBV3-1 and TRBJ2-7; D possibly corresponds to TRBD2 (5 bases). The CDR3 spans 14 residues. Germline-derived CDR1 and CDR2 are LGHDT and YNNKEL (reference sequence). The V end lost 0 bases, the J end lost 6 bases, and 12 bases lay between the germline ends. CDR3 in amino acids: CASSQDVGVSEQYF. The CDR3 bases are TGTGCCAGCAGCCAAGATGTCGGGGTATCCGAGCAGTACTTC.

This clonotype was counted ten times or more. J is TRBJ1-1 and V is TRBV5-1, with 7 nucleotides matching TRBD1. The length of the CDR3 is 14 residues. From germline, CDR1 is SGHRS and CDR2 YFSETQ. The ends lost 7 bases at V and 3 bases at J; junction bases unmatched: 9. CDR3 loop: CASQIRDSHTEAFF. Here the CDR3 DNA reads TGCGCCAGCCAAATCCGGGACAGTCACACTGAAGCTTTCTTT.

This clonotype was seen repeatedly, ten times or more. The chain couples TRBV29-1 to TRBJ2-2; no reliable D call. Trimming shortened V by 7 bases and J by 4 bases, and 4 bases separated the two germline ends. Germline-derived CDR1 and CDR2 are SQVTM and ANQGSEA. The CDR3 sequence is 10 residues long. CDR3 region: CSACTGELFF. In nucleotides, the CDR3 is TGCAGCGCCTGCACCGGGGAGCTGTTTTTT.

The J gene is TRBJ1-5, the V gene TRBV18, with TRBD1 matching over 8 bases. Germline V CDR1 and CDR2: KGHSH, LQKENI. Trimming cost V 8 bases and J 7 bases; bases outside gene matches: 7. This CDR3 contains 13 residues. The CDR3 region has the DNA TGTGCCAGCCGCGGACAGGGTGGGCAGCCCCAGCATTTT. Protein sequence: CASRGQGGQPQHF. Full variable domain (outside the CDR3, taken from reference TRBV18 and TRBJ1-5): NAGVMQNPRHLVRRRGQEARLRCSPMKGHSHVYWYRQLPEEGLKFMVYLQKENIIDESGMPKERFSAEFPKEGPSILRIQQVVRGDSAAYFCASRGQGGQPQHFGDGTRLSIL.

This clonotype was seen many times. This chain links TRBV3-1 with TRBJ1-2, with D perhaps matching TRBD1 (5 bases). In germline, CDR1 is LGHDT, CDR2 YNNKEL (reference sequence). This CDR3 contains 15 residues. The V end was cut by 3 bases, the J end by 6 bases, with 17 bases between. CDR3 protein: CASSQAGKGLDGYTF. Here the CDR3 DNA reads TGTGCCAGCAGCCAGGCCGGGAAGGGGCTTGATGGCTACACCTTC.

This clonotype was detected many times. The gene calls are TRBV5-1 and TRBJ2-3, with D perhaps matching TRBD1 or TRBD2 (5 bases each). Looked up from germline, CDR1 is SGHRS and CDR2 is YFSETQ. The CDR3 loop spans 13 amino acids. Trimming took off 4 bases at V and 0 bases at J, with 6 bases between the two ends. CDR3 in amino acids: CASSGGSTDTQYF. The CDR3 DNA reads TGCGCCAGCAGCGGGGGAAGCACAGATACGCAGTATTTT.